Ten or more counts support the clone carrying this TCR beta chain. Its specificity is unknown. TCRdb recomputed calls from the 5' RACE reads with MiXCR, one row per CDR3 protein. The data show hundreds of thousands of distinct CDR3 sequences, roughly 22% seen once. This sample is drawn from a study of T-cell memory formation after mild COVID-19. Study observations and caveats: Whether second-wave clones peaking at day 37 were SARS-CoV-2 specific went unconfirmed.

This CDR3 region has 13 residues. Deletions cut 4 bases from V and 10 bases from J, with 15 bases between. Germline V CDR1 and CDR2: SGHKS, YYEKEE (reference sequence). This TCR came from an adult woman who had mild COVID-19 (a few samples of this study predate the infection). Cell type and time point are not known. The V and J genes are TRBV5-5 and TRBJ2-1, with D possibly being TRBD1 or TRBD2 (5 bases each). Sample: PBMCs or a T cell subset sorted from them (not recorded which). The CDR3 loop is CASSAVPGREQFF. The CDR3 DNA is TGTGCCAGCAGCGCCGTCCCAGGGAGAGAGCAGTTCTTC.